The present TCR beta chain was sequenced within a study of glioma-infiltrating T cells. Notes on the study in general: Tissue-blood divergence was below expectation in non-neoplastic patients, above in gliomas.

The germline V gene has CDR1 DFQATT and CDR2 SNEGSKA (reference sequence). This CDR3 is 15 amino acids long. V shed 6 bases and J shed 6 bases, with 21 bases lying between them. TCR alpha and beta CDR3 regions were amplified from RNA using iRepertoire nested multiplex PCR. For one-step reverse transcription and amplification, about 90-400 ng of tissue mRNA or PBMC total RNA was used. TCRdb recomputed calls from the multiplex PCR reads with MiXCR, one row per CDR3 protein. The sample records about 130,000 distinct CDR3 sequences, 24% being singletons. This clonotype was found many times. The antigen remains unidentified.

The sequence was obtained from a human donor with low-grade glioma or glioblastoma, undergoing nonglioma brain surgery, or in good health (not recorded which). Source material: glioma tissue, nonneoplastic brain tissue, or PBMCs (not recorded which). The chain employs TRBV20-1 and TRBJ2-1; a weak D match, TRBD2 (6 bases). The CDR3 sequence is CSAEAQPGLSNEQFF. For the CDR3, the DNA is TGCAGTGCCGAAGCCCAACCGGGACTTTCCAATGAGCAGTTCTTC.